One and the same sample provided the 7 T cell receptor beta chains below, sequenced in a study of cytomegalovirus exposure and HLA in healthy donors (dated by TCRdb to 2017 to 2019). Receptor libraries were prepared by the immunoSEQ multiplex PCR assay. TCRdb retrieved this table from immuneACCESS and kept in-frame rearrangements only. Not all clones are present; in checked studies, unresolved V genes account for under half, and no reason is known for the remainder. The sample includes over 150,000 clones, with about 90% observed a single time. The ten largest clones take up roughly 4.2% of the sample. The material sequenced was PBMCs. These receptors were obtained from a man aged 18 to 30 in good health and CMV-seropositive.

The rearrangement joins TRBV4-1 to TRBJ2-2, with 10 nucleotides matching TRBD1. Germline V gene data show CDR1 as MGHRA and CDR2 as YSYEKL. The J segment lost 6 bases and the V segment lost 4 bases, leaving 8 bases of the junction unmatched. CDR3 size: 16 residues. The CDR3 DNA reads as TGCGCCAGCAGCCGACCGGGACAGGGGAGGCCCGGGGAGCTGTTTTTT. This encodes CASSRPGQGRPGELFF.

This chain connects TRBV7-9 to TRBJ1-4; possible D gene TRBD1, 5 bases. Per the germline V gene, CDR1 is SEHNR and CDR2 is FQNEAQ (reference sequence). With 5 bases removed from V and 4 bases from J, the gap between germline ends came to 17 bases. The CDR3 loop spans 16 amino acids. The CDR3 DNA sequence: TGTGCCAGCAGCCCAGTTCAGCGGGGCGTTAATGAAAAACTGTTTTTT. Amino acid sequence: CASSPVQRGVNEKLFF.

The rearrangement joins TRBV4-1 to TRBJ1-2, with D possibly being TRBD1 (5 bases). The length of the CDR3 is 14 residues. The V end lost 0 bases, the J end lost 3 bases, and 8 bases lay between the germline ends. Germline loops: CDR1 MGHRA, CDR2 YSYEKL. The DNA of the CDR3 is TGCGCCAGCAGCCAAGAAGAAGGGGACTATGGCTACACCTTC. This translates into CASSQEEGDYGYTF.

The rearrangement joins TRBV5-1 to TRBJ1-1; maybe TRBD1 (6 bases). The CDR3 contains 15 residues. Looked up from germline, CDR1 is SGHRS and CDR2 is YFSETQ. Trimming took off 4 bases at V and 1 base at J, with 14 bases between the two ends. CDR3 amino acids: CASSGGPTWNTEAFF. For the CDR3, the DNA is TGCGCCAGCAGCGGGGGCCCTACTTGGAACACTGAAGCTTTCTTT.

The V and J genes are TRBV10-2 and TRBJ2-7, with a tentative D call TRBD2 (6 bases). Germline CDR1 is WSHSY and CDR2 is SAAADI. CDR3 size: 12 residues. The V end was cut by 7 bases, the J end by 0 bases, with 7 bases between. CDR3 region: CASTAGSYEQYF. The DNA of the CDR3 is TGCGCCAGCACAGCGGGCTCCTACGAGCAGTACTTC.

The V gene is TRBV7-8, the J gene TRBJ2-1, with 7 bases fitting TRBD2. V dropped 5 bases and J dropped 4; count of bases not matched to a gene: 17. From germline, CDR1 is SGHVS and CDR2 FQNEAQ. The CDR3 covers 18 residues. CDR3 residues: CASSLQVTLAGVYNEQFF. CDR3 DNA sequence: TGTGCCAGCAGCCTGCAGGTAACCTTAGCGGGCGTATACAATGAGCAGTTCTTC.

The gene calls are TRBV7-8 and TRBJ2-3; a possible D gene is TRBD1 (5 bases). The V end was cut by 6 bases, the J end by 6 bases, with 16 bases between. The CDR3 runs to 14 residues. Germline assignment: CDR1 SGHVS and CDR2 FQNEAQ. CDR3 nucleotides: TGTGCCAGCAGACCCACAGGCCCTGCGGATACGCAGTATTTT. This translates into CASRPTGPADTQYF. The full variable domain, with the rest looked up from reference TRBV7-8 and TRBJ2-3, is GAGVSQSPRYKVAKRGQDVALRCDPISGHVSLFWYQQALGQGPEFLTYFQNEAQLDKSGLPSDRFFAERPEGSVSTLKIQRTQQEDSAVYLCASRPTGPADTQYFGPGTRLTVL.